Listed below are T cell receptor beta chains from one sample, sequenced in a study of T cell repertoires in cytomegalovirus infection. No antigens are known for them. One entry per CDR3 protein, called by TCRdb with MiXCR from the reads. The data contain about 890,000 distinct CDR3 sequences, around 30% of them seen just once; the ten biggest clones take up 11% to 15%. The sample here was cultured CD8+ T cells from PBMCs, taken from culture after CMV antigen stimulation. The receptors derive from a human donor in good health (CMV status not recorded). Some clones in this sample may be carry-over from other donors' samples. Each CDR3 is given with its conserved first and last residue. Fields, in order: clone size, J gene, V gene, D gene, CDR3 DNA, CDR3 protein. The D gene is left open where the match is weak. Clone size is not always given. Where it is, it says once, few, many or a class for expanded clones.

clone size: many; J gene: TRBJ1-3; V gene: TRBV7-8; D gene: .; CDR3 DNA: TGTGCCAGCAGCTTATCCCGGGCCGGAAACACCATATATTTT; CDR3 protein: CASSLSRAGNTIYF
clone size: .; J gene: TRBJ2-5; V gene: TRBV27; D gene: .; CDR3 DNA: TGTGCCAGCAGGGTCCAGGGCGGTGAGACCCAGTACTTC; CDR3 protein: CASRVQGGETQYF
clone size: .; J gene: TRBJ1-2; V gene: TRBV19; D gene: TRBD1; CDR3 DNA: TGTGCCAGTAGTTACCTGGTGGGACAGGGTACCTATGGCTACACCTTC; CDR3 protein: CASSYLVGQGTYGYTF
clone size: many; J gene: TRBJ2-1; V gene: TRBV7-7; D gene: TRBD2; CDR3 DNA: TGTGCTAGCAGCCAATCCGCGGGGGGTTACAATGAGCAGTTCTTC; CDR3 protein: CASSQSAGGYNEQFF
clone size: .; J gene: TRBJ1-1; V gene: TRBV12-5; D gene: .; CDR3 DNA: TGTGCTAGTGAGCCGGGGGCTGAAGCTTTCTTT; CDR3 protein: CASEPGAEAFF
clone size: few; J gene: TRBJ1-6; V gene: TRBV7-2; D gene: .; CDR3 DNA: TGTGCCAGCAGCTTAGCCTCTGACAGGAAGTATTCACCCCTCCACTTT; CDR3 protein: CASSLASDRKYSPLHF
clone size: .; J gene: TRBJ2-1; V gene: TRBV10-3; D gene: .; CDR3 DNA: TGTGCCATCAGTGAGTTCGGGGGTTCAAATGAGCAGTTCTTC; CDR3 protein: CAISEFGGSNEQFF
clone size: few; J gene: TRBJ1-1; V gene: TRBV28; D gene: TRBD1; CDR3 DNA: TGTGCCAGCAGGGGACAGGGGGATTCCACTGAAGCTTTCTTT; CDR3 protein: CASRGQGDSTEAFF
clone size: .; J gene: TRBJ2-7; V gene: TRBV19; D gene: .; CDR3 DNA: TGTGCCAGTAGTACGGAGGATCGTGGGGAGCAGTACTTC; CDR3 protein: CASSTEDRGEQYF
clone size: .; J gene: TRBJ2-3; V gene: TRBV20-1; D gene: TRBD2; CDR3 DNA: TGCAGTGCTAGATTTGGGACTATCCTCGGAGGTGGAGATACGCAGTATTTT; CDR3 protein: CSARFGTILGGGDTQYF
clone size: .; J gene: TRBJ2-3; V gene: TRBV2; D gene: .; CDR3 DNA: TGTGCCAGCCCCAGGTCGACAGATACGCAGTATTTT; CDR3 protein: CASPRSTDTQYF
clone size: few; J gene: TRBJ2-7; V gene: TRBV7-9; D gene: .; CDR3 DNA: TGTGCCAGCAGCCCGAGGGGGGGGAGAGAAGATATGTACGAGCAGTACTTC; CDR3 protein: CASSPRGGREDMYEQYF
clone size: few; J gene: TRBJ2-5; V gene: TRBV7-8; D gene: TRBD1; CDR3 DNA: TGTGCCAGCAGCCGGAACACGGACAGGTCGCAGGAGACCCAGTACTTC; CDR3 protein: CASSRNTDRSQETQYF
clone size: .; J gene: TRBJ1-1; V gene: TRBV20-1; D gene: .; CDR3 DNA: TGCAGTGCTAGGGACAGGAACACTGAAGCTTTCTTT; CDR3 protein: CSARDRNTEAFF
clone size: .; J gene: TRBJ2-5; V gene: TRBV24-1; D gene: .; CDR3 DNA: TGTGCCACCAGTGAAACAGGGGAGGAAGAGACCCAGTACTTC; CDR3 protein: CATSETGEEETQYF
clone size: few; J gene: TRBJ1-2; V gene: TRBV7-9; D gene: .; CDR3 DNA: TGTGCCAGCAGCTCCACCCGGAGTGTCTATGGCTACACCTTC; CDR3 protein: CASSSTRSVYGYTF
clone size: .; J gene: TRBJ2-2; V gene: TRBV27; D gene: TRBD2; CDR3 DNA: TGTGCCAGCAGTCCCTTAGCGGGGAAGAACACCGGGGAGCTGTTTTTT; CDR3 protein: CASSPLAGKNTGELFF
clone size: .; J gene: TRBJ1-1; V gene: TRBV12-3/TRBV12-4; D gene: .; CDR3 DNA: TGTGCCAGCAGTTTAGCCCTCCTCAACACTGAAGCTTTCTTT; CDR3 protein: CASSLALLNTEAFF
clone size: .; J gene: TRBJ2-1; V gene: TRBV11-2; D gene: .; CDR3 DNA: TGTGCCAGCAGCTCAGCCTGGGGGTACAATGAGCAGTTCTTC; CDR3 protein: CASSSAWGYNEQFF
clone size: .; J gene: TRBJ2-4; V gene: TRBV27; D gene: TRBD2; CDR3 DNA: TGTGCCAGCAGTTTATCGAGCGGGGGATTAAACATTCAGTACTTC; CDR3 protein: CASSLSSGGLNIQYF
clone size: .; J gene: TRBJ1-6; V gene: TRBV20-1; D gene: TRBD1; CDR3 DNA: TGCAGTGCGCCTGGACAGGGAACCCTCCACTTT; CDR3 protein: CSAPGQGTLHF
clone size: many; J gene: TRBJ1-2; V gene: TRBV7-8; D gene: .; CDR3 DNA: TGTGCCAGCAGCCCGGGGTCCGATGGCTACACCTTC; CDR3 protein: CASSPGSDGYTF
clone size: .; J gene: TRBJ2-3; V gene: TRBV6-6; D gene: .; CDR3 DNA: TGTGCCAGCAGTTACCCGACACGCACAGATACGCAGTATTTT; CDR3 protein: CASSYPTRTDTQYF
clone size: .; J gene: TRBJ1-1; V gene: TRBV27; D gene: .; CDR3 DNA: TGTGCCAGCAGTTTATCTATTATGGTTCCTGAAGCTTTCTTT; CDR3 protein: CASSLSIMVPEAFF
clone size: .; J gene: TRBJ1-2; V gene: TRBV12-3/TRBV12-4; D gene: .; CDR3 DNA: TGTGCCAGCAGTTTAGCGCTCAGGGATCTCTATGGCTACACCTTC; CDR3 protein: CASSLALRDLYGYTF
clone size: .; J gene: TRBJ2-3; V gene: TRBV7-2; D gene: .; CDR3 DNA: TGTGCCAGCAGCTTAGTTGGTGGACCCCGGGATACGCAGTATTTT; CDR3 protein: CASSLVGGPRDTQYF
clone size: .; J gene: TRBJ2-1; V gene: TRBV14; D gene: .; CDR3 DNA: TGTGCCAGCAGCCAAGATTGGAACAGCAACAATGAGCAGTTCTTC; CDR3 protein: CASSQDWNSNNEQFF
clone size: .; J gene: TRBJ1-5; V gene: TRBV27; D gene: .; CDR3 DNA: TGTGCCAGCACCCCTACGGGTCTGCGCAATCAGCCCCAGCATTTT; CDR3 protein: CASTPTGLRNQPQHF
clone size: .; J gene: TRBJ1-5; V gene: TRBV6-2/TRBV6-3; D gene: .; CDR3 DNA: TGTGCCAGCAGCCCGGCCATGACGGGAGGACAGCCCCAGCATTTT; CDR3 protein: CASSPAMTGGQPQHF
clone size: .; J gene: TRBJ2-7; V gene: TRBV24-1; D gene: .; CDR3 DNA: TGTGCCACCACGGAGCAGGTCCTCTCCTACGAGCAGTACTTC; CDR3 protein: CATTEQVLSYEQYF
clone size: many; J gene: TRBJ2-3; V gene: TRBV7-6; D gene: TRBD2; CDR3 DNA: TGTGCCAGCAGCTTAGCGGGGGGGACCGGTCTCTTTCGGGATACGCAGTATTTT; CDR3 protein: CASSLAGGTGLFRDTQYF
clone size: once; J gene: TRBJ1-1; V gene: TRBV7-6; D gene: .; CDR3 DNA: TGTGCCAGCAGCTTAGTTTTGAGTTTGGGGATCATGAACACTGAAGCTTTCTTT; CDR3 protein: CASSLVLSLGIMNTEAFF